The clone carrying this T cell receptor beta chain has a handful of counts. Trimming stripped 0 bases from V and 5 bases from J, with 12 bases between. Germline lookup yields CDR1 MGHRA and CDR2 YSYEKL. The CDR3 totals 15 residues. The data were obtained in a study of early T cells in non-severe SARS-CoV-2 infection. Whole-study context: The sequenced material was bulk RNA from unsorted whole blood, and its chains were unpaired.

From the 5' RACE reads, TCRdb called clonotypes with MiXCR, one entry per CDR3 protein. The sample carries about 130,000 distinct CDR3 sequences, more than 13% recorded once. The sequenced sample consisted of whole blood. The chain combines TRBV4-1 with TRBJ2-3; tentatively, D is TRBD1 or TRBD2 (6 bases each). The sequence came from an adult who was a healthcare worker with PCR-confirmed SARS-CoV-2 infection or an uninfected control (not recorded which). CDR3 bases: TGCGCCAGCAGCCAAGATCCGGGGGCCATAGATACGCAGTATTTT. Its protein product is CASSQDPGAIDTQYF.